Following are 28 T cell receptor beta chains from one sample sequenced in a study of resident and recirculating memory T cells in vitiligo. The method was immunoSEQ multiplex PCR; TCRdb's version includes in-frame clones alone and lacks a portion of them. The table has roughly 40,000 clones, nearly 95% seen once. The sample consisted of blood. The receptors here all came from a male donor with vitiligo.

J is TRBJ1-5 and V is TRBV5-1; tentative D call: TRBD1 (6 bases). The CDR3 covers 14 residues. The germline CDR1 and CDR2 sequences are SGHRS and YFSETQ. The V and J ends lost 4 bases and 4 bases respectively, with 12 bases between them. CDR3 sequence (DNA): TGCGCCAGCAGCCCGGACAGTCAAAATCAGCCCCAGCATTTT. It translates to CASSPDSQNQPQHF.

The chain combines TRBV10-3 with TRBJ2-7; TRBD2 matches at 10 bases. The CDR3 runs to 16 residues. Germline CDR1 is ENHRY and CDR2 is SYGVKD. V trimming: 6 bases; J trimming: 4 bases; junction bases outside the gene matches: 12. The CDR3 sequence is CAISTPPSGGLYEQYF. The CDR3 DNA sequence: TGTGCCATCAGCACCCCGCCTAGCGGGGGCCTGTACGAGCAGTACTTC.

The chain employs TRBV6-5 and TRBJ1-1, with D maybe TRBD1 (5 bases). Germline V gene lookup returns CDR1 MNHEY and CDR2 SVGAGI. The CDR3 runs to 14 residues. The V end lost 3 bases, the J end lost 1 base, and 9 bases lay between the germline ends. As DNA, the CDR3 is TGTGCCAGCAGTTATAATAGGGGGAACACTGAAGCTTTCTTT. Its protein product is CASSYNRGNTEAFF.

This CDR3 is CASSGTGSSPLHF. In nucleotides, the CDR3 is TGTGCCAGCAGCGGTACGGGATCTTCACCCCTCCACTTT. The rearrangement uses TRBV7-9 and TRBJ1-6; the D is unclear. Trimming shortened V by 5 bases and J by 9 bases, and 11 bases separated the two germline ends. CDR3 size: 13 residues. Per germline, CDR1 SEHNR and CDR2 FQNEAQ (reference sequence). Variable domain in full (rest from reference TRBV7-9 and TRBJ1-6): DTGVSQNPRHKITKRGQNVTFRCDPISEHNRLYWYRQTLGQGPEFLTYFQNEAQLEKSRLLSDRFSAERPKGSFSTLEIQRTEQGDSAMYLCASSGTGSSPLHFGNGTRLTVT.

The J gene is TRBJ2-7, the V gene TRBV25-1; 7 bases are shared with TRBD2. The CDR3 runs 15 residues. CDR1 is MGHDK and CDR2 is SYGVNS in the germline V gene. V lost 5 bases, J lost 3 bases, and 10 bases stayed unmatched. CDR3 amino acids: CASSHRSAGVYEQYF. The CDR3, as DNA: TGTGCCAGCAGTCACAGGTCTGCGGGGGTCTACGAGCAGTACTTC.

The J gene is TRBJ2-5, the V gene TRBV29-1, with 11 nucleotides matching TRBD2. The junction had 8 bases not matched to a gene; V was cut back by 7 bases and J by 4 bases. The germline V gene encodes CDR1 SQVTM and CDR2 ANQGSEA. This CDR3 has 14 residues. This CDR3 is CSGDLAGGIETQYF. The CDR3, as DNA: TGCAGCGGTGACCTAGCGGGGGGTATAGAGACCCAGTACTTC.

The chain employs TRBV11-2 and TRBJ1-1; D remains ambiguous. Between the trimmed V and J ends, which lost 3 bases and 5 bases, there was a span of 10 bases. Germline lookup yields CDR1 SGHAT and CDR2 FQNNGV. The CDR3 has 13 residues. The CDR3 DNA reads as TGTGCCAGCAGCTTGTCACTTCTTACTGAAGCTTTCTTT. Translation gives CASSLSLLTEAFF.

This clone was seen more than once but under ten times. This chain uses TRBV2 with TRBJ1-5, with TRBD1 matching 8 bases. The CDR3 covers 13 residues. Germline lookup yields CDR1 SNHLY and CDR2 FYNNEI. The ends lost 6 bases at V and 4 bases at J; junction bases unmatched: 2. The CDR3 bases are TGTGCCAGCAGGGACAGGGCGAATCAGCCCCAGCATTTT. Protein: CASRDRANQPQHF.

The V gene is TRBV5-1, the J gene TRBJ2-3; possible D gene TRBD2, 6 bases. The CDR3 sequence is 15 residues long. Trimming removed 2 bases at V and 4 bases at J, with 14 bases between. Germline CDR1 reads SGHRS; CDR2 reads YFSETQ. The CDR3 DNA reads as TGCGCCAGCAGCTTCACTAGCTTTTCAGCAGATACGCAGTATTTT. Protein sequence: CASSFTSFSADTQYF.

As concerns this clone: One end of the junction does not line up with germline, which may come from a read error. The V and J genes are TRBV4-1 and TRBJ2-7, with 7 bases that match TRBD2. CDR1 and CDR2 from the germline V gene are MGHRA and YSYEKL. The CDR3 runs to 13 residues. CDR3 amino acids: CASSQDWAGVLNF. DNA for the CDR3: TGCGCCAGCAGCCAAGACTGGGCGGGGGTCCTCAACTTC.

This chain connects TRBV5-1 to TRBJ1-4, with 7 bases that match TRBD1. CDR1 SGHRS and CDR2 YFSETQ come from the germline V gene. The CDR3 is 15 amino acids. The V and J ends lost 0 bases and 8 bases, in that order; junction bases with no gene match: 7. CDR3 coding DNA: TGCGCCAGCAGCTTGGGTAGACAGGGAGGCGAAAAACTGTTTTTT. It yields the protein CASSLGRQGGEKLFF.

This clone was counted only a few times. The chain combines TRBV11-2 with TRBJ1-6; D unresolved. V lost 8 bases to trimming and J lost 7 bases, with 6 bases between them. The CDR3 consists of 11 residues. Per germline, CDR1 SGHAT and CDR2 FQNNGV. CDR3 in amino acids: CASAGNSPLHF. The CDR3 bases are TGTGCCAGCGCCGGGAATTCACCCCTCCACTTT.

The rearrangement joins TRBV19 to TRBJ1-1; D is perhaps TRBD1 (5 bases). Germline lookup yields CDR1 LNHDA and CDR2 SQIVND (reference sequence). The CDR3 runs to 14 residues. V was clipped by 4 bases and J by 4 bases, with 13 bases between them. CDR3 sequence: CASSTQGGRTEAFF. CDR3 nucleotides: TGTGCCAGTAGTACTCAGGGAGGCCGCACTGAAGCTTTCTTT.

The rearrangement links TRBV18 to TRBJ2-2; D unclear. V was pared by 5 bases and J by 4 bases, with 8 bases between. CDR3 length equals 13 residues. The germline V gene encodes CDR1 KGHSH and CDR2 LQKENI. The CDR3 region is CASSEAATGELFF. CDR3 DNA: TGTGCCAGCTCAGAGGCCGCCACCGGGGAGCTGTTTTTT. The complete variable domain, with remaining parts taken from reference TRBV18 and TRBJ2-2, reads NAGVMQNPRHLVRRRGQEARLRCSPMKGHSHVYWYRQLPEEGLKFMVYLQKENIIDESGMPKERFSAEFPKEGPSILRIQQVVRGDSAAYFCASSEAATGELFFGEGSRLTVL.

This chain joins TRBV9 and TRBJ2-1; 7 bases are a match to TRBD2. CDR1 is SGDLS and CDR2 is YYNGEE in the germline V gene. V dropped 7 bases and J dropped 4; count of bases not matched to a gene: 8. This CDR3 spans 14 amino acids. The CDR3 coding sequence is TGTGCCAGCTCCCCTAGCGGAACTTACAATGAGCAGTTCTTC. Protein: CASSPSGTYNEQFF. Full variable domain (remainder filled in from reference TRBV9 and TRBJ2-1): DSGVTQTPKHLITATGQRVTLRCSPRSGDLSVYWYQQSLDQGLQFLIQYYNGEERAKGNILERFSAQQFPDLHSELNLSSLELGDSALYFCASSPSGTYNEQFFGPGTRLTVL.

This chain joins TRBV5-1 and TRBJ2-5; the D gene is possibly TRBD1 (5 bases). Germline lookup yields CDR1 SGHRS and CDR2 YFSETQ. CDR3 size: 15 residues. V dropped 2 bases and J dropped 1 base, with 12 bases sitting between them. The CDR3 sequence is CASSFGRGGQETQYF. The CDR3 DNA follows: TGCGCCAGCAGCTTTGGAAGGGGTGGCCAAGAGACCCAGTACTTC.

The chain combines TRBV4-3 with TRBJ1-2; D is perhaps TRBD1 (5 bases). The CDR3 has 14 amino acids. CDR1 is LGHNA and CDR2 is YSLEER in the germline V gene. V was pared by 4 bases and J by 4 bases, with 13 bases between. CDR3 protein: CASSRGGGIYGYTF. The CDR3 bases are TGCGCCAGCAGCCGAGGCGGGGGGATCTATGGCTACACCTTC.

This chain links TRBV5-4 with TRBJ2-5; 9 bases are a match to TRBD1. Trimming at V came to 0 bases and at J to 3 bases, leaving 3 bases not matched to a gene. The CDR3 is made up of 15 amino acids. Germline assignment: CDR1 SGHNT and CDR2 YYREEE (reference sequence). For the CDR3, the DNA is TGTGCCAGCAGCTTGGTGACAGGGGGAAAAGAGACCCAGTACTTC. Translation: CASSLVTGGKETQYF. The full variable domain, its missing parts supplied by reference TRBV5-4 and TRBJ2-5, is ETGVTQSPTHLIKTRGQQVTLRCSSQSGHNTVSWYQQALGQGPQFIFQYYREEENGRGNFPPRFSGLQFPNYSSELNVNALELDDSALYLCASSLVTGGKETQYFGPGTRLLVL.

As regards this clone: Additional DNA sequences in this sample encode the identical CDR3. V and J are TRBV13 and TRBJ2-7; D is uncertain. Trimming stripped 6 bases from V and 3 bases from J, with 15 bases between. Germline V gene sequence: CDR1 PRHDT, CDR2 FYEKMQ (reference sequence). The CDR3 sequence is 14 residues long. CDR3 coding DNA: TGTGCCAGCAGTGGTCTAGAGGCTGTCTACGAGCAGTACTTC. Residues: CASSGLEAVYEQYF.

CDR3 loop: CASSKGQGINQPQHF. In nucleotides, the CDR3 is TGTGCCAGTAGTAAGGGACAGGGAATAAATCAGCCCCAGCATTTT. The chain uses TRBV19 and TRBJ1-5; 9 bases map to TRBD1. Germline V gives CDR1 LNHDA, CDR2 SQIVND (reference sequence). This CDR3 is 15 amino acids long. The trim removed 4 bases at V and 4 bases at J, leaving 5 bases unmatched.

This chain joins TRBV10-1 and TRBJ2-1; 7 positions agree with TRBD2. CDR3 length equals 14 residues. Germline assignment: CDR1 WNHNN and CDR2 SYGVQD (reference sequence). J lost 6 bases, V lost 10 bases, and 12 bases had no gene match. CDR3 sequence (DNA): TGCGCCACCTCGGGACTACCGTTATGCAATGAGCAGTTCTTC. Its translation is CATSGLPLCNEQFF.

The rearrangement uses TRBV30 and TRBJ2-7; the D gene is possibly TRBD1 (6 bases). The CDR3 covers 12 residues. In germline, CDR1 is GTSNPN, CDR2 SVGIG (reference sequence). V was pared by 5 bases and J by 2 bases, with 10 bases between. CDR3 sequence: CAWCGQTYEQYF. The CDR3 bases are TGTGCCTGGTGCGGACAGACCTACGAGCAGTACTTC. Full variable domain (missing parts from reference TRBV30 and TRBJ2-7): SQTIHQWPATLVQPVGSPLSLECTVEGTSNPNLYWYRQAAGRGLQLLFYSVGIGQISSEVPQNLSASRPQDRQFILSSKKLLLSDSGFYLCAWCGQTYEQYFGPGTRLTVT.

The chain has TRBV27 and TRBJ2-7; 7 nucleotides match TRBD1. With 5 bases clipped from V and 6 bases from J, the junction kept 13 bases outside the gene matches. CDR3 size: 15 residues. From germline, CDR1 is MNHEY and CDR2 SMNVEV (reference sequence). The CDR3 reads CASSPGQLPSGEQYF. The CDR3 nucleotides read TGTGCCAGCAGTCCGGGACAGCTGCCGTCCGGCGAGCAGTACTTC.

V gene TRBV7-9 combines with J gene TRBJ1-2, with 9 nucleotides matching TRBD1. The J segment lost 1 base and the V segment lost 0 bases, leaving 3 bases of the junction unmatched. Germline CDR1 reads SEHNR; CDR2 reads FQNEAQ (reference sequence). CDR3 length equals 16 residues. The CDR3 DNA reads as TGTGCCAGCAGCTTAGCACCGGGACAGGGTAACTATGGCTACACCTTC. This sequence encodes CASSLAPGQGNYGYTF.

The chain has TRBV5-6 and TRBJ1-2; tentatively, D is TRBD1 (6 bases). The length of the CDR3 is 13 residues. Germline CDR1 reads SGHDT; CDR2 reads YYEEEE. Trimming removed 6 bases at V and 8 bases at J, with 17 bases between. CDR3 loop: CASTRDRRPGYTF. CDR3 DNA sequence: TGTGCCAGCACCCGAGACAGGCGACCGGGCTACACCTTC.

The V gene is TRBV6-4, the J gene TRBJ2-3; possible D gene TRBD2, 6 bases. CDR1 MRHNA and CDR2 SNTAGT come from the germline V gene. The CDR3 is made up of 15 amino acids. V was shortened by 5 bases and J by 5 bases, with 17 bases between the two germline ends. The CDR3 nucleotides are TGTGCCAGCAGTCGTGTGGCGGGGCAGGGAGATACGCAGTATTTT. Protein: CASSRVAGQGDTQYF.

The chain has TRBV27 and TRBJ2-7; D perhaps matches TRBD1 (6 bases). Trimming left V 5 bases short and J 3 bases short, with 17 bases between. Germline V gene lookup returns CDR1 MNHEY and CDR2 SMNVEV (reference sequence). The CDR3 is 15 amino acids. The CDR3 nucleotides read TGTGCCAGCAGTCCTCGGACAGTTGGCGGCTACGAGCAGTACTTC. It translates to CASSPRTVGGYEQYF.

This clone was seen a handful of times. The chain employs TRBV25-1 and TRBJ1-6, with 9 bases lining up with TRBD1. V lost 6 bases and J lost 10; bases outside the gene matches: 7. CDR1 and CDR2 from the germline V gene are MGHDK and SYGVNS. The length of the CDR3 is 14 residues. CDR3 residues: CASSWDREGSPLHF. As DNA, the CDR3 is TGTGCCAGCAGCTGGGACAGGGAGGGATCACCCCTCCACTTT.